This record concerns one T cell receptor (beta chain) sequence. Germline V gene data show CDR1 as MNHEY and CDR2 as SMNVEV (reference sequence). Trimming removed 2 bases at V and 1 base at J, with 11 bases between. The CDR3 covers 15 residues. This sample was included in a study of shared clonotypes between healthy human individuals. Data came from immunoSEQ multiplex PCR; TCRdb stores just in-frame clones and leaves some out. The table has roughly 2,300,000 clones, 85% to 95% seen once. The chain joins TRBV27 to TRBJ1-1; D call uncertain. This sequence was found in a man aged 18-30 years in good health. Some clones in this sample may be carry-over from other donors' samples. The sequenced sample consisted of naive CD4+ T cells from PBMCs. Subset defined: CD45RA+ positively selected. The CDR3 DNA follows: TGTGCCAGCAGTTTACTCGCTCGGGGGAACACTGAAGCTTTCTTT. The encoded protein is CASSLLARGNTEAFF.